Sequencing of this T cell receptor (beta chain) was carried out in a study of blood T cell repertoires in COVID-19. At the level of the study: The origin of the acute and convalescent COVID-19 samples was the United States, Italy and Spain. T cells, B-cell-depleted T cells, or PBMCs provided the cDNA or gDNA that served as material.

Authors' processing steps: Researchers report that nucleated cell counts were estimated from reference gene primer amplification. This table comes from immunoSEQ multiplex PCR, and its TCRdb copy is limited to in-frame clones, with some not included. Clonal size and the V and J genes are those of that table, whereas D and trimming came from the DNA. Of about 200,000 clones listed, 70% to 90% are singletons. Seattle cases were enrolled at active infection and followed longitudinally. This clone is a singleton in its sample. Germline V lookup: CDR1 LNHDA, CDR2 SQIVND (reference sequence). Trimming left V 2 bases short and J 1 base short, with 11 bases between. This CDR3 region has 15 residues.

The receptor was isolated from a man aged 55 to 69 with COVID-19, enrolled during active disease. This rearrangement joins TRBV19 to TRBJ1-1; tentatively, D is TRBD1 (5 bases). Sequencing was performed on peripheral blood. Here the CDR3 reads CASSIRRQGNTEAFF. The CDR3 nucleotides are TGTGCCAGTAGTATAAGGCGGCAGGGGAACACTGAAGCTTTCTTT.